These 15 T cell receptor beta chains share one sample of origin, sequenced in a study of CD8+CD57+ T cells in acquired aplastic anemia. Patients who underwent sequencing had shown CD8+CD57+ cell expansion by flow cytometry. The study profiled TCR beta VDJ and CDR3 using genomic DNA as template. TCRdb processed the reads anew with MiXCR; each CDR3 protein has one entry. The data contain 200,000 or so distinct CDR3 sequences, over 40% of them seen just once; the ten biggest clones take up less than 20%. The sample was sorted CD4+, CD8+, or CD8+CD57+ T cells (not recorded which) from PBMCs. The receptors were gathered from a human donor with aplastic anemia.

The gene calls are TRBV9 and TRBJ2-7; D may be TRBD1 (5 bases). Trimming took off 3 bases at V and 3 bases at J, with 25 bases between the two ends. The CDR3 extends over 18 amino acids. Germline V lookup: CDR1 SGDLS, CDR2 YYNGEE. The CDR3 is CASSGTDESTVRFYEQYF. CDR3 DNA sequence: TGTGCCAGCAGCGGAACGGACGAATCGACAGTACGTTTCTACGAGCAGTACTTC. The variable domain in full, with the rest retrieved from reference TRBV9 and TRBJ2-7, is DSGVTQTPKHLITATGQRVTLRCSPRSGDLSVYWYQQSLDQGLQFLIQYYNGEERAKGNILERFSAQQFPDLHSELNLSSLELGDSALYFCASSGTDESTVRFYEQYFGPGTRLTVT.

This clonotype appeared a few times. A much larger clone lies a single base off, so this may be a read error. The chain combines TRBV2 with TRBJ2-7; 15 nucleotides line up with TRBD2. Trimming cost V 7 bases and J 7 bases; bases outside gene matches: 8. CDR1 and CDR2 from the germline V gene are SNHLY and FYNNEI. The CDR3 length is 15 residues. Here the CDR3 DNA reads TGTGCCAGCATTAGGACTAGCGGGGGGGGAAATGAGCAGTACTTC. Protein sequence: CASIRTSGGGNEQYF.

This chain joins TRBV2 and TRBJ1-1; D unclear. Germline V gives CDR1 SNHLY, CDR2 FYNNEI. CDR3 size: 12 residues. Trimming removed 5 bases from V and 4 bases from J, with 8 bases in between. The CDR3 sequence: CASSLSFTEAFF. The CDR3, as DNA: TGTGCCAGCAGTTTAAGTTTCACTGAAGCTTTCTTT.

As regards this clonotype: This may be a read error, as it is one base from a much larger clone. This chain's CDR3 is CASSLYRGGNSPLHF. CDR3 DNA sequence: TGTGCCAGCAGTCTATACAGGGGGGGTAATTCACCCCTCCACTTT. V is TRBV6-5 and J is TRBJ1-6; 8 nucleotides match TRBD1. Germline V gene lookup returns CDR1 MNHEY and CDR2 SVGAGI. The ends lost 5 bases at V and 6 bases at J; junction bases unmatched: 6. The CDR3 runs 15 residues.

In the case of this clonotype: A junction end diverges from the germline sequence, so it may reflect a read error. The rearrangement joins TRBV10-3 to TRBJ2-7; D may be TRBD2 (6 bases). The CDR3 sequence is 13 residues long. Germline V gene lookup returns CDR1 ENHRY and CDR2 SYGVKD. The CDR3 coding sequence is TGTGCCAGCAGTGAGACCGCGGGATCCGAGCAGTACTTC. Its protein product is CASSETAGSEQYF.

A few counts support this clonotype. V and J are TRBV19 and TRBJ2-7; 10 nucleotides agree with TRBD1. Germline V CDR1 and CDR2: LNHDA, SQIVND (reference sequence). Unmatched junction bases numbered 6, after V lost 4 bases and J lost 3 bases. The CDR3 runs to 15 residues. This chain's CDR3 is CASSTAGTGDYEQYF. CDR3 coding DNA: TGTGCCAGTAGTACAGCCGGGACAGGGGACTACGAGCAGTACTTC.

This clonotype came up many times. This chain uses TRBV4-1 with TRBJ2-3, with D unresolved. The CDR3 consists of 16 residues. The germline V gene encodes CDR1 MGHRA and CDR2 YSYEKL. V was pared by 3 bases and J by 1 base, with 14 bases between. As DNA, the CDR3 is TGCGCCAGCAGCCAGGAAGGCCCCAAGCGCACAGATACGCAGTATTTT. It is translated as CASSQEGPKRTDTQYF.

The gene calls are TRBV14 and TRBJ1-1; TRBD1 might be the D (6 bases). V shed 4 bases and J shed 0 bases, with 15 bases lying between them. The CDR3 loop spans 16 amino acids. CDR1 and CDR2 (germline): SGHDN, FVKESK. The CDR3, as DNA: TGTGCCAGCAGCCTAAGCGGACAGATCATGAACACTGAAGCTTTCTTT. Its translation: CASSLSGQIMNTEAFF.

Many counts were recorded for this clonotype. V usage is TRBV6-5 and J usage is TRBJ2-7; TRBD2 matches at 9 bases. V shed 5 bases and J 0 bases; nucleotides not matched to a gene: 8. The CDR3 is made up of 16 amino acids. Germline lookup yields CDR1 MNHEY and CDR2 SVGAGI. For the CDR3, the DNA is TGTGCCAGCAGTACTTCTAAGCGGGGGGACTCCTACGAGCAGTACTTC. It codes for CASSTSKRGDSYEQYF.

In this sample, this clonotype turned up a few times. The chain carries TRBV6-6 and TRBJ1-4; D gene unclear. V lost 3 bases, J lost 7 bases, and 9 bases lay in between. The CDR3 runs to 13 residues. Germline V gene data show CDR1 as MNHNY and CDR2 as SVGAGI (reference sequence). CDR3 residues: CASSYFLGEKLFF. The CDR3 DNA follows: TGTGCCAGCAGTTATTTTTTGGGTGAAAAACTGTTTTTT.

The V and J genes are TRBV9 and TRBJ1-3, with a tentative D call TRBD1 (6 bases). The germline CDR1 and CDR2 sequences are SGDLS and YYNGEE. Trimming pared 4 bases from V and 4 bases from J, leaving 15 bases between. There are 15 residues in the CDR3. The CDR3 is CASSRNQGRGNTIYF. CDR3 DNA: TGTGCCAGCAGCAGAAACCAGGGGAGGGGAAACACCATATATTTT. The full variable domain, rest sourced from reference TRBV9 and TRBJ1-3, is DSGVTQTPKHLITATGQRVTLRCSPRSGDLSVYWYQQSLDQGLQFLIQYYNGEERAKGNILERFSAQQFPDLHSELNLSSLELGDSALYFCASSRNQGRGNTIYFGEGSWLTVV.

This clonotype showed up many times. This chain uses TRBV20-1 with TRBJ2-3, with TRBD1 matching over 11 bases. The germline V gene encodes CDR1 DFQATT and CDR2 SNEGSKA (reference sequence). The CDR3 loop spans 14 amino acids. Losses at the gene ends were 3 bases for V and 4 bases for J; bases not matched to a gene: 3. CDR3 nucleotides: TGCAGTGCTAGGGACAGGGGGCCGTCAGATACGCAGTATTTT. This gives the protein CSARDRGPSDTQYF.

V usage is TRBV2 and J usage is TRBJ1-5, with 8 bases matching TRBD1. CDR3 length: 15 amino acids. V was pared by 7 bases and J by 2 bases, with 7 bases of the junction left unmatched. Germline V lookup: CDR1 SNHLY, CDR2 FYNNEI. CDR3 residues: CASNQGAGGNQPQHF. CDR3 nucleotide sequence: TGTGCCAGCAATCAGGGGGCAGGCGGCAATCAGCCCCAGCATTTT.

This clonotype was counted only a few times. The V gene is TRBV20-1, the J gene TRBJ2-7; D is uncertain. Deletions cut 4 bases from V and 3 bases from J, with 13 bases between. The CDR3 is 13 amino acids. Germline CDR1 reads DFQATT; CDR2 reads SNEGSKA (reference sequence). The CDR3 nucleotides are TGCAGTGCTACCGGAACCGCCCTCTACGAGCAGTACTTC. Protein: CSATGTALYEQYF.

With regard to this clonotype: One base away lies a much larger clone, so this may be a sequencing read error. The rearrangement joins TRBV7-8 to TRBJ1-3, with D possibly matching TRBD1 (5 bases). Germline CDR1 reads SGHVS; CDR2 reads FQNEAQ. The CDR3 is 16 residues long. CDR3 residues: CASSPTGVTSGSTIYF. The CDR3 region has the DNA TGTGCCAGCAGCCCGACGGGGGTTACGTCTGGAAGCACCATATATTTT. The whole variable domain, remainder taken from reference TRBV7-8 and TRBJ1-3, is GAGVSQSPRYKVAKRGQDVALRCDPISGHVSLFWYQQALGQGPEFLTYFQNEAQLDKSGLPSDRFFAERPEGSVSTLKIQRTQQEDSAVYLCASSPTGVTSGSTIYFGEGSWLTVV.